This TCR beta chain derives from a study of T cells in Graves' hyperthyroidism and ophthalmopathy. Not enrolled were patients with uncontrolled infection, other autoimmune disease, pregnancy or lactation. In its sample, this clonotype was seen a few times. V dropped 4 bases and J dropped 6 bases, with 12 bases sitting between them. The germline gives CDR1 SNHLY, CDR2 FYNNEI. The CDR3 is made up of 13 amino acids. TCR beta CDR3 regions were amplified from RNA. When the TCR CDR3 underwent first-round RT-PCR, the HTBI primer set was used. TCRdb fed the multiplex PCR reads into MiXCR, producing one record per CDR3 protein. The table records roughly 500,000 distinct CDR3 sequences, approximately 16% of them present only once.

The receptor was isolated from a woman younger than 45 with Graves' ophthalmopathy. V and J are TRBV2 and TRBJ1-2; D remains unclear. The material sequenced was blood. In DNA form, the CDR3 reads TGTGCCAGCAGTGTAGTACAGCATAATGGCTACACCTTC. Protein: CASSVVQHNGYTF.